This T cell receptor (beta chain) appears in the sequencing data of a study of T cells expressing NK-cell markers. About the study: CD3+CD56+NKG2C+, CD3+CD56+NKG2C- and CD3+CD56-NKG2C+ T cells, once sorted, supplied the TCR beta repertoires.

The CDR3 has 15 residues. Germline-derived CDR1 and CDR2 are SGHRS and YFSETQ. Each CDR3 protein gets one entry in TCRdb, which reprocessed the 5' RACE reads and gives no DNA. This sample's table reports 500,000 to 600,000 distinct CDR3 sequences. The receptor comes from a man aged 18 to 30 in good health. The sequencing sample was made of blood T cells: a sorted CD56 or NKG2C T cell subset, CD4+ or CD8+ T cells, or bulk PBMC T cells (not recorded which). This chain uses TRBV5-1 with TRBJ1-3. The CDR3 sequence: CASSASAFSGNTIYF.